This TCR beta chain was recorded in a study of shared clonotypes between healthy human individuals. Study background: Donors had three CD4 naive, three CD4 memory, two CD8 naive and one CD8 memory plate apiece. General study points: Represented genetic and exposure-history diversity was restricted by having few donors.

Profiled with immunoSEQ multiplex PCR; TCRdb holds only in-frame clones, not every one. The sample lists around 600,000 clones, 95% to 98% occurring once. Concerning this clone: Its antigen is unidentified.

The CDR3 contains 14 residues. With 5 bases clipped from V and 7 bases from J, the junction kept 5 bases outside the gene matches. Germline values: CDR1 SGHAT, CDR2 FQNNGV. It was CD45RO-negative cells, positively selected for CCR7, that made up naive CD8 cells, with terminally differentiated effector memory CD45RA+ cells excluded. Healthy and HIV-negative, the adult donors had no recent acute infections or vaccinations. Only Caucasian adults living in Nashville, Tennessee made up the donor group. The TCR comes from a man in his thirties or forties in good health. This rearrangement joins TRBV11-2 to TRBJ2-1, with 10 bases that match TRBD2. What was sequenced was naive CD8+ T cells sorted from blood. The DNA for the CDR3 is TGTGCCAGCAGCAGAACTAGCGGGGTAAATGAGCAGTTCTTC. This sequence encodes CASSRTSGVNEQFF.